What follows are 23 T cell receptor beta chains derived from one specimen sequenced in a study of human T cells and chemical hapten exposure. Time point specified: patch test 2, 6 weeks after DPC sensitization. Treatment reported: therapeutic diphenylcyclopropenone sensitization with weekly scalp DPC. TCRdb used MiXCR to reprocess the RACE reads, holding one entry per CDR3 protein. Of fewer than 95,000 distinct CDR3 sequences in the sample, roughly 9.6% were seen once. Sequences were derived from whole blood, sampled in connection with sensitization to the hapten diphenylcyclopropenone (DPC). The receptors here all came from a middle-aged man with alopecia areata. Some clones in this sample may be carry-over from other donors' samples.

The chain employs TRBV6-2 or TRBV6-3 and TRBJ2-3; 10 nucleotides align to TRBD2. This CDR3 has 15 residues. Unmatched junction bases numbered 7, after V lost 6 bases and J lost 4 bases. The V gene's germline CDR1 is MNHEY and CDR2 SVGEGT. The DNA of the CDR3 is TGTGCCAGCAGGACCGGGACTAGCGTGTCAGATACGCAGTATTTT. Its translation: CASRTGTSVSDTQYF.

In its sample, this clonotype was seen a few times. This chain uses TRBV18 with TRBJ2-1; TRBD1 matches at 8 bases. CDR1 KGHSH and CDR2 LQKENI come from the germline V gene. The CDR3 contains 16 residues. Unmatched junction bases numbered 5, after V lost 2 bases and J lost 2 bases. CDR3 sequence reads: CASSPSQGATYNEQFF. Here the CDR3 DNA reads TGTGCCAGCTCACCATCTCAGGGGGCGACCTACAATGAGCAGTTCTTC.

This clonotype was observed a handful of times. This chain connects TRBV2 to TRBJ1-2; a possible D gene is TRBD1 (5 bases). The germline V gene has CDR1 SNHLY and CDR2 FYNNEI. CDR3 length: 15 amino acids. V was clipped by 4 bases and J by 5 bases, with 17 bases between them. As DNA, the CDR3 is TGTGCCAGCAGTGGGAGAGGGGAAGAATGGTATGGCTACACCTTC. It is translated as CASSGRGEEWYGYTF.

The chain has TRBV10-3 and TRBJ2-3; no clear D gene. CDR1 and CDR2 (germline): ENHRY, SYGVKD. This CDR3 spans 13 amino acids. Trimming removed 10 bases at V and 5 bases at J, with 16 bases between. CDR3 bases: TGTGCCACCCAGGTGAATGGGGAAGATACGCAGTATTTT. Protein sequence: CATQVNGEDTQYF.

This chain uses TRBV5-1 with TRBJ2-3; TRBD2 matches 10 bases. V was clipped by 4 bases and J by 2 bases; unmatched bases: 7. The CDR3 length is 16 residues. Germline V lookup: CDR1 SGHRS, CDR2 YFSETQ. Here the CDR3 reads CASSGWTSGDTDTQYF. DNA of the CDR3: TGCGCCAGCAGCGGATGGACTAGCGGAGACACAGATACGCAGTATTTT.

This sequence joins TRBV12-3 or TRBV12-4 and TRBJ2-3; weak D call: TRBD2 (5 bases). This CDR3 spans 14 amino acids. Deletions cut 3 bases from V and 2 bases from J, with 9 bases between. The chain's CDR3 is CASSFSGLTDTQYF. CDR3 coding DNA: TGTGCCAGCAGTTTCTCTGGACTCACAGATACGCAGTATTTT.

This clonotype occurred a few times. Here the CDR3 reads CASSMFRQGDMKKANYGYTF. In DNA form, the CDR3 reads TGTGCCAGTAGTATGTTCCGACAGGGGGACATGAAGAAAGCTAACTATGGCTACACCTTC. The genes are TRBV19 and TRBJ1-2; TRBD1 aligns across 9 bases. The CDR3 totals 20 residues. Germline CDR1 is LNHDA and CDR2 is SQIVND (reference sequence). V dropped 3 bases and J dropped 0; count of bases not matched to a gene: 17.

This clonotype has ten or more counts. The chain combines TRBV28 with TRBJ1-1; D gene ambiguous. V lost 2 bases to trimming and J lost 0 bases, with 10 bases between them. Germline CDR1 reads MDHEN; CDR2 reads SYDVKM. The CDR3 covers 15 residues. The CDR3 bases are TGTGCCAGCAGTTTAGGCTCGGGGTTGAACACTGAAGCTTTCTTT. It specifies CASSLGSGLNTEAFF.

This clonotype appeared a few times. The chain has TRBV6-2 or TRBV6-3 and TRBJ2-3, with 9 bases lining up with TRBD2. CDR3 length equals 16 residues. V was clipped by 3 bases and J by 1 base; unmatched bases: 5. Germline CDR1 and CDR2: MNHEY and SVGEGT. This chain's CDR3 is CASSYLSGRRTDTQYF. The CDR3 DNA sequence: TGTGCCAGCAGTTATCTGAGCGGGAGGCGCACAGATACGCAGTATTTT.

The CDR3 spells CASSLWGTNEKLFF. CDR3 in DNA: TGTGCCAGCAGCTTGTGGGGAACTAATGAAAAACTGTTTTTT. This sequence joins TRBV5-4 and TRBJ1-4, with D unresolved. V was trimmed by 1 base and J by 1 base, leaving 5 bases between them. This CDR3 is built from 14 residues. Germline lookup yields CDR1 SGHNT and CDR2 YYREEE (reference sequence).

This clonotype was seen a handful of times. The chain is built from TRBV29-1 and TRBJ2-5; D might be TRBD2 (6 bases). The ends were cut back, 2 bases at V and 4 bases at J, with 14 bases in the middle. This CDR3 has 14 amino acids. The germline CDR1 and CDR2 sequences are SQVTM and ANQGSEA. The CDR3 coding sequence is TGCAGCGTTGAATTAGCGGAGAGAAGAGAGACCCAGTACTTC. Protein: CSVELAERRETQYF. The full variable domain, in which reference TRBV29-1 and TRBJ2-5 provide the parts outside the CDR3, is SAVISQKPSRDICQRGTSLTIQCQVDSQVTMMFWYRQQPGQSLTLIATANQGSEATYESGFVIDKFPISRPNLTFSTLTVSNMSPEDSSIYLCSVELAERRETQYFGPGTRLLVL.

The rearrangement uses TRBV29-1 and TRBJ1-1, with a possible D match to TRBD1 (6 bases). The CDR3 spans 13 residues. CDR1 is SQVTM, CDR2 ANQGSEA, per germline. V was clipped by 0 bases and J by 4 bases, with 9 bases between them. This CDR3 reads CSVEEGASTEAFF. The CDR3 DNA reads TGCAGCGTTGAAGAGGGGGCGAGCACTGAAGCTTTCTTT.

This clonotype occurred many times. The V gene is TRBV6-2 or TRBV6-3, the J gene TRBJ1-5, with D possibly being TRBD1 (5 bases). Trimming removed 5 bases from V and 4 bases from J, with 15 bases in between. In germline, CDR1 is MNHEY, CDR2 SVGEGT. This CDR3 spans 15 amino acids. For the CDR3, the DNA is TGTGCCAGCAGTCCCCGAGGAGGGGTGAATCAGCCCCAGCATTTT. Protein product: CASSPRGGVNQPQHF.

With respect to this clonotype: One end of the junction fails to match germline, which may point to a read error. The chain recombines TRBV3-1 with TRBJ1-2; maybe TRBD1 (5 bases). Germline loops: CDR1 LGHDT, CDR2 YNNKEL (reference sequence). The CDR3 extends over 15 amino acids. CDR3 sequence reads: CVSSPHPGRSYGYTF. CDR3 nucleotide sequence: TGTGTCAGCAGCCCACACCCGGGACGGAGCTATGGCTACACCTTC.

The CDR3 sequence is CASSIQHNQPQHF. The DNA for the CDR3 is TGTGCCAGTAGTATCCAGCACAATCAGCCCCAGCATTTT. This chain connects TRBV19 to TRBJ1-5; D is uncertain. The V end was cut by 3 bases, the J end by 3 bases, with 6 bases between. The CDR3 sequence is 13 residues long. CDR1 is LNHDA, CDR2 SQIVND, per germline (reference sequence).

This clonotype was detected only a few times. The rearrangement uses TRBV28 and TRBJ2-7; D is possibly TRBD2 (6 bases). V was clipped by 8 bases and J by 2 bases, with 13 bases between them. The CDR3 sequence is 13 residues long. Germline lookup yields CDR1 MDHEN and CDR2 SYDVKM. This chain's CDR3 is CASARREPYEQYF. For the CDR3, the DNA is TGTGCCAGCGCCCGGAGGGAGCCCTACGAGCAGTACTTC.

This clonotype turned up a few times. The rearrangement uses TRBV20-1 and TRBJ2-1; unclear D gene. The germline CDR1 and CDR2 sequences are DFQATT and SNEGSKA (reference sequence). The CDR3 sequence is 14 residues long. Trimming removed 5 bases at V and 0 bases at J, with 11 bases between. In DNA form, the CDR3 reads TGCAGTGCTCTTCCCAGGAGCTCCTACAATGAGCAGTTCTTC. Its protein product is CSALPRSSYNEQFF.

A few counts support this clonotype. J is TRBJ2-5 and V is TRBV29-1; 10 nucleotides line up with TRBD2. The CDR3 has 15 amino acids. V was pared by 6 bases and J by 4 bases, with 11 bases of the junction left unmatched. Germline assignment: CDR1 SQVTM and CDR2 ANQGSEA. The CDR3 is CSVASGSIEGETQYF. For the CDR3, the DNA is TGCAGCGTGGCTAGCGGGAGTATCGAGGGAGAGACCCAGTACTTC.

This clonotype was seen a few times. The V and J genes are TRBV30 and TRBJ1-6; the D is unclear. The CDR3 covers 15 residues. Per germline, CDR1 GTSNPN and CDR2 SVGIG (reference sequence). V lost 0 bases to trimming and J lost 7 bases, with 13 bases between them. Here the CDR3 reads CAWSVTDWTNSPLHF. CDR3 coding DNA: TGTGCCTGGAGTGTAACAGATTGGACCAATTCACCCCTCCACTTT.

In its sample, this clonotype was seen a few times. The CDR3 reads CAWSHRTSGVREQFF. The CDR3 region has the DNA TGTGCCTGGAGCCACCGGACTAGCGGCGTGCGGGAGCAGTTCTTC. The chain couples TRBV30 to TRBJ2-1; 10 bases line up with TRBD2. CDR3 length equals 15 residues. Germline values: CDR1 GTSNPN, CDR2 SVGIG (reference sequence). V dropped 3 bases and J dropped 10; count of bases not matched to a gene: 12.

A few counts support this clonotype. The chain has TRBV5-6 and TRBJ2-3, with 12 bases that match TRBD2. V shed 0 bases and J 4 bases; nucleotides not matched to a gene: 6. CDR3 length: 17 residues. Germline V lookup: CDR1 SGHDT, CDR2 YYEEEE. CDR3 in DNA: TGTGCCAGCAGCTTGGTGGGCCTAGCGGGAGGGGCAGATACGCAGTATTTT. Residues: CASSLVGLAGGADTQYF.

The chain carries TRBV27 and TRBJ1-5, with 9 bases lining up with TRBD1. Germline V gene lookup returns CDR1 MNHEY and CDR2 SMNVEV (reference sequence). Losses at the gene ends were 2 bases for V and 5 bases for J; bases not matched to a gene: 4. The CDR3 runs 15 residues. In DNA, the CDR3 is TGTGCCAGCAGTTTAACTCGGACAGGGGATCAGCCCCAGCATTTT. Amino acids: CASSLTRTGDQPQHF.

This clonotype was counted only a few times. The gene calls are TRBV25-1 and TRBJ2-5, with D perhaps matching TRBD1 (5 bases). The germline V gene encodes CDR1 MGHDK and CDR2 SYGVNS. There are 15 residues in the CDR3. V lost 8 bases, J lost 4 bases, and 20 bases lay in between. The CDR3 spells CASSSGRQRLETQYF. The CDR3 DNA reads as TGTGCCAGCTCCTCCGGACGACAGAGACTAGAGACCCAGTACTTC.